This T cell receptor (beta chain) was captured in a study of patients and donors after allogeneic stem cell transplantation. This clonotype was recorded a few times. Trimming removed 0 bases from V and 1 base from J, with 14 bases in between. This CDR3 is 16 amino acids long. From germline, CDR1 is DFQATT and CDR2 SNEGSKA (reference sequence). TCRdb re-called the RT-PCR reads through MiXCR, storing one row per CDR3 protein. The sample records about 960,000 distinct CDR3 sequences, about a sixth being singletons. The clonotype was recovered from a human donor who was either an allogeneic HSCT recipient or a stem cell or donor lymphocyte infusion donor (not recorded which). It is not recorded whose cells these are; they may come from a transplant donor. Sequencing was performed on blood, either unsorted or a sorted T cell fraction (not recorded which). This chain connects TRBV20-1 to TRBJ2-3, with D possibly TRBD1 on 6 matching bases. CDR3 protein: CSARDHMGAGTDTQYF. CDR3 sequence (DNA): TGCAGTGCTAGAGATCATATGGGGGCGGGCACAGATACGCAGTATTTT.